The T cell receptor (beta chain) under discussion was sequenced for a study of T cells after yellow fever vaccination. The length of the CDR3 is 14 residues. V was cut by 3 bases and J by 8 bases, with 14 bases left in between. From the 5' RACE reads, TCRdb called clonotypes with MiXCR, one entry per CDR3 protein. The sample carries over 250,000 distinct CDR3 sequences, approximately 4% recorded once. This clonotype was found a few times. Its matching antigen is unknown. The study's findings and limits: Booster sampling recovered most clones from primary vaccination (less than 97% CD4, 88% CD8).

This clonotype was obtained from a man aged 18 to 30 who received the YFV17D yellow fever vaccine. Sequenced here: PBMCs, sampled 5 days after the yellow fever booster vaccination. The chain joins TRBV12-3 or TRBV12-4 to TRBJ2-1; a possible D gene is TRBD1 (6 bases). The CDR3 bases are TGTGCCAGCAGTTTGGTGGGGGCCAAGGATGAGCAGTTCTTC. Protein: CASSLVGAKDEQFF.